A selection of T cell receptor beta chains follows, all from one sample in a study of blood T cell repertoires in COVID-19. Produced via immunoSEQ multiplex PCR; TCRdb's table is partial and in-frame only. The sample carries around 130,000 clones, 85% to 90% recorded once. The specimen was peripheral blood. The origin of the receptors is a man between 65 and 79 years old with active or convalescent COVID-19. CDR3s include the opening cysteine and the closing phenylalanine or tryptophan. D genes are given only for firm matches. Rows give clone size only sometimes, using once, few, many, or a class for an expanded clone.

TRBD1 | NA | TRBJ2-3 | TRBV24-1 | CATSDTTGSGYTQYF | TGTGCCACCAGTGACACGACAGGGTCCGGCTATACGCAGTATTTT
TRBD2 | NA | TRBJ2-7 | TRBV28 | CASSLGTTTNEQYF | TGTGCCAGCAGCCTAGGGACTACCACCAACGAGCAGTACTTC
NA | NA | TRBJ1-2 | TRBV6-1 | CASSERGADYGYTF | TGTGCCAGCAGTGAGCGGGGGGCGGACTATGGCTACACCTTC
NA | NA | TRBJ2-6 | TRBV28 | CASSFPGFNVLTF | TGTGCCAGCAGTTTCCCGGGGTTCAACGTCCTGACTTTC
NA | NA | TRBJ1-4 | TRBV9 | CASSERQIGEKLFF | TGTGCCAGCAGCGAACGACAGATCGGGGAAAAACTGTTTTTT
TRBD1 | NA | TRBJ2-2 | TRBV6-5 | CASSSGQGGWTGELFF | TGTGCCAGCAGTTCGGGACAGGGAGGTTGGACCGGGGAGCTGTTTTTT
TRBD1 | NA | TRBJ1-1 | TRBV29-1 | CSVEPGQGLNPEAFF | TGCAGCGTTGAGCCCGGACAGGGATTGAACCCTGAAGCTTTCTTT
NA | NA | TRBJ2-1 | TRBV18 | CASSLSTDGNEQFF | TGTGCCAGCTCACTATCGACAGACGGCAATGAGCAGTTCTTC
TRBD2 | once | TRBJ2-5 | TRBV19 | CASSHPGGLETQYF | TGTGCCAGTAGCCACCCGGGGGGGCTGGAGACCCAGTACTTC
TRBD2 | NA | TRBJ2-7 | TRBV6-5 | CASRGLAAYEQYF | TGTGCCAGCAGGGGACTAGCGGCCTACGAGCAGTACTTC
NA | NA | TRBJ2-7 | TRBV28 | CASSLAGVSNEQYF | TGTGCCAGCAGTTTAGCGGGTGTTAGCAACGAGCAGTACTTC
NA | NA | TRBJ2-1 | TRBV30 | CAWSGEVGNEQFF | TGTGCCTGGAGTGGAGAGGTGGGTAATGAGCAGTTCTTC
NA | NA | TRBJ1-2 | TRBV13 | CASSLGQGHYGYTF | TGTGCCAGCAGCTTAGGGCAGGGGCACTATGGCTACACCTTC
NA | NA | TRBJ2-3 | TRBV11-3 | CASSLGRLDTDTQYF | TGTGCCAGCAGCTTAGGGCGACTAGATACAGATACGCAGTATTTT
NA | NA | TRBJ1-3 | TRBV9 | CASSEAGGNTIYF | TGTGCCAGCAGCGAGGCGGGAGGGAACACCATATATTTT
NA | NA | TRBJ2-7 | TRBV6-6 | CASSSLDSRYPEQYF | TGTGCCAGCAGTTCCTTGGACAGCCGATACCCCGAGCAGTACTTC
NA | NA | TRBJ2-5 | TRBV2 | CASKGGGETQYF | TGTGCCAGCAAAGGGGGGGGAGAGACCCAGTACTTC
NA | NA | TRBJ1-4 | TRBV25-1 | CASRISGANEKLFF | TGTGCCAGCAGGATATCGGGGGCTAATGAAAAACTGTTTTTT
TRBD2 | NA | TRBJ2-2 | TRBV24-1 | CATSDFTSGRDGTGELFF | TGTGCCACCAGTGATTTTACTAGCGGGAGGGATGGCACCGGGGAGCTGTTTTTT
TRBD1 | NA | TRBJ2-7 | TRBV5-6 | CASSLGQGHPYEQYF | TGTGCCAGCAGCTTAGGACAGGGCCATCCCTACGAGCAGTACTTC
NA | NA | TRBJ1-4 | TRBV9 | CASSVTGFGEKLFF | TGTGCCAGCAGCGTAACAGGGTTCGGTGAAAAACTGTTTTTT
NA | NA | TRBJ1-1 | TRBV15 | CATSRGGGGNTEAFF | TGTGCCACCAGCAGAGGAGGGGGGGGGAACACTGAAGCTTTCTTT